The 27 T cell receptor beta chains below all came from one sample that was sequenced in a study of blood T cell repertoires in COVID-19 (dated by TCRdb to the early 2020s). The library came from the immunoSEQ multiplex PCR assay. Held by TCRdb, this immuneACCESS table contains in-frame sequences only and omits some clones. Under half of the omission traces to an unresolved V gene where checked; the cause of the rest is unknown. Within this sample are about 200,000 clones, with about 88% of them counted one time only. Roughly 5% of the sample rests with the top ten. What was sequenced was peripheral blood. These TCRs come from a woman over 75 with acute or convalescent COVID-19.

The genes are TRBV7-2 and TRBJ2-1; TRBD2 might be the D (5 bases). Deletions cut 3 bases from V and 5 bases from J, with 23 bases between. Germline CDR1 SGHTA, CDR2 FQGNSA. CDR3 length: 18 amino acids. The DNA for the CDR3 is TGTGCCAGCAGCTTCAGACCTTCCCATTCGGGAACTAACAATGAGCAGTTCTTC. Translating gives CASSFRPSHSGTNNEQFF.

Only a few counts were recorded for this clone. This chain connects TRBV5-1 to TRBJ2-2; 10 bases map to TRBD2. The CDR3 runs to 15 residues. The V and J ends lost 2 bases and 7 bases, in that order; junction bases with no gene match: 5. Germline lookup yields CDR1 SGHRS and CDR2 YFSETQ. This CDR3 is CASSFLAGAGGELFF. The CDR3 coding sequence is TGCGCCAGCAGCTTTCTAGCGGGAGCGGGCGGGGAGCTGTTTTTT.

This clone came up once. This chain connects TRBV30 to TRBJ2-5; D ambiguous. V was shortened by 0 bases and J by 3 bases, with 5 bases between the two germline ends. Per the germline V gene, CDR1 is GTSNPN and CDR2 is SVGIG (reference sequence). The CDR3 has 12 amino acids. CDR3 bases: TGTGCCTGGAGTGTACAGAAAGAGACCCAGTACTTC. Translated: CAWSVQKETQYF.

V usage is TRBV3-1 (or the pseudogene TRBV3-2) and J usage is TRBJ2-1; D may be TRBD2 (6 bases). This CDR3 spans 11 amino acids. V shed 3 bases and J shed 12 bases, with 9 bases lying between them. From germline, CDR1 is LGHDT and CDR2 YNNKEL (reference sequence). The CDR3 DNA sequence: TGTGCCAGCAGCCAGGAGGGGTGGCAGTTCTTC. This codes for CASSQEGWQFF.

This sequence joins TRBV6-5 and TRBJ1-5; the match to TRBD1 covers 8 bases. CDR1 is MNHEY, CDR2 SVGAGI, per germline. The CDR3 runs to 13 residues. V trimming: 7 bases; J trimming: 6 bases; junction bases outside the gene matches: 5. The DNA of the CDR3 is TGTGCCAGCACGGACAGGGCCTCTCAGCCCCAGCATTTT. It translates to CASTDRASQPQHF.

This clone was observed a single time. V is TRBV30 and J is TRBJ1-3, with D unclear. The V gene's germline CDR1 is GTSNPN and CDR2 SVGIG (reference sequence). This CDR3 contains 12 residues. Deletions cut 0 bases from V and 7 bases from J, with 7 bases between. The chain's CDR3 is CAWSVSSNTIYF. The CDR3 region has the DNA TGTGCCTGGAGTGTAAGCTCCAACACCATATATTTT. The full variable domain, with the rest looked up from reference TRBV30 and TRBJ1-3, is SQTIHQWPATLVQPVGSPLSLECTVEGTSNPNLYWYRQAAGRGLQLLFYSVGIGQISSEVPQNLSASRPQDRQFILSSKKLLLSDSGFYLCAWSVSSNTIYFGEGSWLTVV.

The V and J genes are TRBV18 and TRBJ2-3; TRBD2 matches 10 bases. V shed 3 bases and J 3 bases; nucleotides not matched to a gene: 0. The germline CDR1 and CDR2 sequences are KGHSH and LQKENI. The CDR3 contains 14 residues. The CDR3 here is CASSPTSGTDTQYF. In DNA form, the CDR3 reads TGTGCCAGCTCACCGACTAGCGGGACAGATACGCAGTATTTT.

The DNA for the CDR3 is TGCGCCAGCAGCCCAGGGACTAGCGGAAACAATGAGCAGTTCTTC. It specifies CASSPGTSGNNEQFF. V is TRBV5-1 and J is TRBJ2-1, with 11 bases lining up with TRBD2. V lost 4 bases and J lost 5; bases outside the gene matches: 5. The germline CDR1 and CDR2 sequences are SGHRS and YFSETQ. This CDR3 is built from 15 residues. The entire variable domain, with the rest obtained from reference TRBV5-1 and TRBJ2-1, is as follows: KAGVTQTPRYLIKTRGQQVTLSCSPISGHRSVSWYQQTPGQGLQFLFEYFSETQRNKGNFPGRFSGRQFSNSRSEMNVSTLELGDSALYLCASSPGTSGNNEQFFGPGTRLTVL.

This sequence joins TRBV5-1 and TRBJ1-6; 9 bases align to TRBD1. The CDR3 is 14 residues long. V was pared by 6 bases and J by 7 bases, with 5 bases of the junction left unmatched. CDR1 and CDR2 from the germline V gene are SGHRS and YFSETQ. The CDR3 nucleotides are TGCGCCAGCACCACCGGGACAGGGAATTCACCCCTCCACTTT. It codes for CASTTGTGNSPLHF.

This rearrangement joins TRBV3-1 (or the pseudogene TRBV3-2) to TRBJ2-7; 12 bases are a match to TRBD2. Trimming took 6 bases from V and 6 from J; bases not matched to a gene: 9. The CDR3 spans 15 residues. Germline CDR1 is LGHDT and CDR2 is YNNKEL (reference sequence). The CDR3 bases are TGTGCCAGCAGGCAGACTAGCGGGAGAACGATCGAGCAGTACTTC. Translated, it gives CASRQTSGRTIEQYF.

The CDR3 protein is CASSWGNGGHQEAFF. In DNA form, the CDR3 reads TGTGCCAGCAGCTGGGGGAATGGGGGCCACCAAGAAGCTTTCTTT. This sequence joins TRBV5-4 and TRBJ1-1; maybe TRBD1 (6 bases). Trimming stripped 3 bases from V and 8 bases from J, with 20 bases between. The V gene's germline CDR1 is SGHNT and CDR2 YYREEE (reference sequence). There are 15 residues in the CDR3.

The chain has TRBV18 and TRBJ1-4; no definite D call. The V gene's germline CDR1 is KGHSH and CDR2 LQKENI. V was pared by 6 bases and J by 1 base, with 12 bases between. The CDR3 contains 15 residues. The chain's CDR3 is CASSPRSGTNEKLFF. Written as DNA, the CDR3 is TGTGCCAGCTCCCCCAGGTCAGGAACTAATGAAAAACTGTTTTTT.

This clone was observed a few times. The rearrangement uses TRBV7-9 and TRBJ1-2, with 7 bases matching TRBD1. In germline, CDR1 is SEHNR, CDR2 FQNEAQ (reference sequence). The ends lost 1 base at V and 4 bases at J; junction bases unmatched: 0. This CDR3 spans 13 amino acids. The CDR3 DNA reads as TGTGCCAGCAGCTTAGGACAGGGCTATGGCTACACCTTC. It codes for CASSLGQGYGYTF.

The CDR3 coding sequence is TGTGCCAGCAGCTTAGAACAGGGGGTTGGCTACACCTTC. It encodes CASSLEQGVGYTF. The chain uses TRBV7-2 and TRBJ1-2; TRBD1 matches 8 bases. After removal of 1 base from V and 7 bases from J, the junction contained 2 bases not matched to a gene. Germline V gene sequence: CDR1 SGHTA, CDR2 FQGNSA. This CDR3 spans 13 amino acids.

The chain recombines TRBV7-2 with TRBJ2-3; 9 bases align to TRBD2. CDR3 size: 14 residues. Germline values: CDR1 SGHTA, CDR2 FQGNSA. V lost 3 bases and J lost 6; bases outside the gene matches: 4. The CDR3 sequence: CASSFTSGWDTQYF. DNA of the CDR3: TGTGCCAGCAGCTTCACTAGCGGGTGGGATACGCAGTATTTT.

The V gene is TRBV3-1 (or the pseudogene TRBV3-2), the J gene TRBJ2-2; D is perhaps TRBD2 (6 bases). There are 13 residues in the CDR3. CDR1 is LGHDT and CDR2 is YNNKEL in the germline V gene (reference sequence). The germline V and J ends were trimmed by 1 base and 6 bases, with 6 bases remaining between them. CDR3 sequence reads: CASSQGGAGELFF. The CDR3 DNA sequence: TGTGCCAGCAGCCAAGGGGGGGCCGGGGAGCTGTTTTTT.

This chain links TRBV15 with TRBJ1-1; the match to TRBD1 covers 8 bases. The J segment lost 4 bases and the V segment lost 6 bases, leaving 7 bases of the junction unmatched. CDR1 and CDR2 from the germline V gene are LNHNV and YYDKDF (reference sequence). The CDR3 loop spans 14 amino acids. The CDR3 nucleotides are TGTGCCACCAGGGACAGGGCGCAGGGCACTGAAGCTTTCTTT. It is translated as CATRDRAQGTEAFF.

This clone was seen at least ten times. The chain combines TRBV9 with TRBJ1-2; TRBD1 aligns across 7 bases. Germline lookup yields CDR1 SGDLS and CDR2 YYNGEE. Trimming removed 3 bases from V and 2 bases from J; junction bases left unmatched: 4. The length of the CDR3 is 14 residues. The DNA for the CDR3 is TGTGCCAGCAGCGCTGGGACAGCCAACTATGGCTACACCTTC. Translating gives CASSAGTANYGYTF.

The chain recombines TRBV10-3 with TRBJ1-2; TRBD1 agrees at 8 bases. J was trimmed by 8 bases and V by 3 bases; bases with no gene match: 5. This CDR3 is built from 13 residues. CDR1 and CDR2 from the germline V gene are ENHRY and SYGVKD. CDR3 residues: CAISDPGGDGYTF. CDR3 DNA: TGTGCCATCAGTGATCCAGGGGGCGACGGCTACACCTTC.

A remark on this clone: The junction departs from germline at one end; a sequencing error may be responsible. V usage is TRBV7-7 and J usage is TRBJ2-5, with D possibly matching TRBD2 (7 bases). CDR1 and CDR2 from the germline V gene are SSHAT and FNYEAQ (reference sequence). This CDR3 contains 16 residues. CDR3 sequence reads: CASSLARAGAGETQYF. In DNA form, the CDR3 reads TGTGCTAGCAGCTTAGCGCGCGCGGGGGCGGGGGAGACCCAGTACTTC.

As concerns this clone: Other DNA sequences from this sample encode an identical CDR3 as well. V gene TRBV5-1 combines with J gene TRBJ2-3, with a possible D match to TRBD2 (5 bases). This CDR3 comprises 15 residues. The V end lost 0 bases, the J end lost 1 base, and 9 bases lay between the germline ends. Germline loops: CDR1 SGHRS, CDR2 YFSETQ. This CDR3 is CASSLVGAGTDTQYF. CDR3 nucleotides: TGCGCCAGCAGCTTGGTGGGAGCGGGCACAGATACGCAGTATTTT.

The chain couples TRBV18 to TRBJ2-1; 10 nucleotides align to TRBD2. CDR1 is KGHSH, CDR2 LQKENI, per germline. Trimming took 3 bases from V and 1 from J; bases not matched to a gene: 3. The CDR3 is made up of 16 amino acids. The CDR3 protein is CASSPIAGGSYNEQFF. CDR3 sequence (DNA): TGTGCCAGCTCACCCATAGCGGGAGGATCCTACAATGAGCAGTTCTTC.

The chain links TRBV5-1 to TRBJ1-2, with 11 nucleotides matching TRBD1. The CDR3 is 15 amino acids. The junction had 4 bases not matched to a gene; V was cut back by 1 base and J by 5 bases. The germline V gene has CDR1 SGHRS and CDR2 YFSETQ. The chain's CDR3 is CASSLRGTGGYGYTF. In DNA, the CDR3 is TGCGCCAGCAGCTTGAGAGGGACAGGGGGATATGGCTACACCTTC.

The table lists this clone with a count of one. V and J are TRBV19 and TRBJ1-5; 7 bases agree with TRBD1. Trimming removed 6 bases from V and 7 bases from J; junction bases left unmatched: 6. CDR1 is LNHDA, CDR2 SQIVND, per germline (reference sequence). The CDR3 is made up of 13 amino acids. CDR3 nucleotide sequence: TGTGCCAGTAGCAGACAGGGCGGGCAGCCCCAGCATTTT. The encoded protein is CASSRQGGQPQHF.

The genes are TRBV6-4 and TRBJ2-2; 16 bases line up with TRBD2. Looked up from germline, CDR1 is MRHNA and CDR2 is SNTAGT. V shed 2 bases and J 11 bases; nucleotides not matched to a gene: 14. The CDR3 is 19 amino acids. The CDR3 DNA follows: TGTGCCAGCAGTGACGGGGGGAGGGGACTAGCGGGAGGGCCTGGAGAGCTGTTTTTT. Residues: CASSDGGRGLAGGPGELFF.

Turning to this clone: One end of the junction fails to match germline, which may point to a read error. Here the CDR3 DNA reads TGTGCTAGCAGCTTATCGACGGGGGGCACGGGGACCCAGTACTTC. Translation gives CASSLSTGGTGTQYF. The chain couples TRBV7-7 to TRBJ2-5; maybe TRBD2 (7 bases). The CDR3 is made up of 15 amino acids. Germline-derived CDR1 and CDR2 are SSHAT and FNYEAQ (reference sequence).

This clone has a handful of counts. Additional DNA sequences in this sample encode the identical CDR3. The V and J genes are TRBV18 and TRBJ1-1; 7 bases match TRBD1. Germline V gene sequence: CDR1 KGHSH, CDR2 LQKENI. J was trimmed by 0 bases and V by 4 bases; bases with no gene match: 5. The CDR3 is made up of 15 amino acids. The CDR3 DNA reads TGTGCCAGCTCACAAGGTACAGGGGTGAACACTGAAGCTTTCTTT. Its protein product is CASSQGTGVNTEAFF.